This T cell receptor (beta chain) was recovered during a study of shared clonotypes between healthy human individuals. Donors had no recently reported acute infections or vaccinations and were HIV-negative. Each donor was a Caucasian adult residing in Nashville, Tennessee. When samples were unsorted, roughly 91 million PBMCs were used for genomic DNA. Profiled with immunoSEQ multiplex PCR; TCRdb holds only in-frame clones, not every one. This table has about 490,000 clones, around 73% appearing once. Per germline, CDR1 SGHRS and CDR2 YFSETQ. The CDR3 spans 15 residues. V shed 3 bases, J shed 4 bases, and the junction held 6 bases outside the gene matches.

The sequenced sample consisted of PBMCs. This clonotype originated in a woman between 35 and 50 years old in good health. Some clones in this sample may be carry-over from other donors' samples. The chain is built from TRBV5-1 and TRBJ2-1, with 8 bases fitting TRBD2. The CDR3 region has the DNA TGCGCCAGCAGCTGGAGAGGCGGGGGGTACAATGAGCAGTTCTTC. Protein: CASSWRGGGYNEQFF.